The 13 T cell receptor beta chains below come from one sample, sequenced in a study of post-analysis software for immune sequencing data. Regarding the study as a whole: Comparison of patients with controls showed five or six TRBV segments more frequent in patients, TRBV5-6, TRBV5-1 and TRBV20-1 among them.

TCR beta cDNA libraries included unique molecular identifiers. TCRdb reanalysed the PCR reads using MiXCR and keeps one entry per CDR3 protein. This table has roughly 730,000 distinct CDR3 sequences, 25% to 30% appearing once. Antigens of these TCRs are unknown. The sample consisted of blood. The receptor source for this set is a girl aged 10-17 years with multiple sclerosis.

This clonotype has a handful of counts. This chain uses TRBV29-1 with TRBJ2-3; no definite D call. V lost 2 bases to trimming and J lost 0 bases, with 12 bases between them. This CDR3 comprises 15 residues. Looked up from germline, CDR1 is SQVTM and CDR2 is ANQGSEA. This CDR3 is CSVETPTVSTDTQYF. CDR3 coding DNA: TGCAGCGTTGAAACCCCGACCGTTAGCACAGATACGCAGTATTTT.

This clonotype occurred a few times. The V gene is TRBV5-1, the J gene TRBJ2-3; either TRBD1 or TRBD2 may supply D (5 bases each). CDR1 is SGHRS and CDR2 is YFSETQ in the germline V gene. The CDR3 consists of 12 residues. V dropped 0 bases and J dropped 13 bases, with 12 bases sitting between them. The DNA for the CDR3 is TGCGCCAGCAGCTTGGAGCCGGGACCCAAGTATTTT. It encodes CASSLEPGPKYF.

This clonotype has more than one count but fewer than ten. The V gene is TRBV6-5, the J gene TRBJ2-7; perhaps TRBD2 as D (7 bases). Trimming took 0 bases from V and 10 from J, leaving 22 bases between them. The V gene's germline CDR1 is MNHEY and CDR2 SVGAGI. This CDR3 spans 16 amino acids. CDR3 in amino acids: CASSYSSVRGRESQYF. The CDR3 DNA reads TGTGCCAGCAGTTACTCGAGCGTAAGGGGGAGGGAATCCCAGTACTTC.

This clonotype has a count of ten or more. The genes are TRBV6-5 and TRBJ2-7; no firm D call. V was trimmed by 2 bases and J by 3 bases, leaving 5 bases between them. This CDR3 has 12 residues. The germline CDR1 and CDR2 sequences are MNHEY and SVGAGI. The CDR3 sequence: CASSYIGYEQYF. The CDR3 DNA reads TGTGCCAGCAGTTACATAGGCTACGAGCAGTACTTC.

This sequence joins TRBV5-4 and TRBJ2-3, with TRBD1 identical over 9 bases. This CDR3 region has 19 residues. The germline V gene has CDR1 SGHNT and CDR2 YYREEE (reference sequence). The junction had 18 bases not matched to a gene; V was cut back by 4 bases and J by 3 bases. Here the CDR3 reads CASSPTVGQGTLETDTQYF. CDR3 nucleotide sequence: TGTGCCAGCAGCCCGACAGTGGGACAGGGAACTCTAGAGACAGATACGCAGTATTTT.

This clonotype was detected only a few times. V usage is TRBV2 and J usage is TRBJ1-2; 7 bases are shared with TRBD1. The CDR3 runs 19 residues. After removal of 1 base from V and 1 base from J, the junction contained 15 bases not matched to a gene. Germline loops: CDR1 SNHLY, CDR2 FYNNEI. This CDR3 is CASSEGIRDSQYDNYGYTF. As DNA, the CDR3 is TGTGCCAGCAGTGAAGGGATCCGGGACAGCCAATATGATAACTATGGCTACACCTTC.

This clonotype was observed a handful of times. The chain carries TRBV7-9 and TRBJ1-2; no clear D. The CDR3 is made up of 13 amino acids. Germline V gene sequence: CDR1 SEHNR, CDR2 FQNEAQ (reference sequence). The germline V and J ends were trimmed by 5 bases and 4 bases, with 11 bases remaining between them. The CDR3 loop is CASSPDGSYGYTF. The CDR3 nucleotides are TGTGCCAGCAGCCCCGACGGGAGCTATGGCTACACCTTC.

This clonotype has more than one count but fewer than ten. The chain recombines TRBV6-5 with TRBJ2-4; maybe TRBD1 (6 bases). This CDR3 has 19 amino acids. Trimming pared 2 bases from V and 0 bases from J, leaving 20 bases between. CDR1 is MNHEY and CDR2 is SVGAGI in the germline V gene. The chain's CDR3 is CASSYHAVKQGLAKNIQYF. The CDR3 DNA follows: TGTGCCAGCAGTTACCACGCAGTTAAACAGGGTCTAGCCAAAAACATTCAGTACTTC.

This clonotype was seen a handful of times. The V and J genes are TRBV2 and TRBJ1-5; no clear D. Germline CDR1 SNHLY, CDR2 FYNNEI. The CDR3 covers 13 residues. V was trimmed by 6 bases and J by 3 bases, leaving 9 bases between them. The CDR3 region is CASSVSLNQPQHF. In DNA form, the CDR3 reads TGTGCCAGCAGCGTCAGCCTCAATCAGCCCCAGCATTTT.

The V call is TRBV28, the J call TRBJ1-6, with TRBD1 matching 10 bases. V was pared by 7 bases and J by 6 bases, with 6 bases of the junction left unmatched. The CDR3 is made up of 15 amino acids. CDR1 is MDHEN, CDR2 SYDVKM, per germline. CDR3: CASTRQGARNSPLHF. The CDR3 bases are TGTGCCAGCACCCGACAGGGGGCGCGTAATTCACCCCTCCACTTT.

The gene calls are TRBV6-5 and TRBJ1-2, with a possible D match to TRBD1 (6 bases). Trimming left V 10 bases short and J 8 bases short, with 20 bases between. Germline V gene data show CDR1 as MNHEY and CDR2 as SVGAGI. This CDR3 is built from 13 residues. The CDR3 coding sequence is TGTGCCACCCTAACGGTGGGGGCGGAAGGCTACACCTTC. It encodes CATLTVGAEGYTF.

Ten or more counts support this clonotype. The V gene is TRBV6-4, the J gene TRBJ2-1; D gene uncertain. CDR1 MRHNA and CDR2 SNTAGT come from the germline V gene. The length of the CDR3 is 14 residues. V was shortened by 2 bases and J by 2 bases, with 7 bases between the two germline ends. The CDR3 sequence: CASSDGVTYNEQFF. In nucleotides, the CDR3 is TGTGCCAGCAGTGACGGGGTGACCTACAATGAGCAGTTCTTC.

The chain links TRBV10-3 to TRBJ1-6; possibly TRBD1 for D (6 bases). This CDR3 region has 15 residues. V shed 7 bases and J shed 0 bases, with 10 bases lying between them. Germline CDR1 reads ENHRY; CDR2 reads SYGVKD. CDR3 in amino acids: CAITDRISYNSPLHF. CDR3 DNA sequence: TGTGCCATCACAGACAGGATCTCCTATAATTCACCCCTCCACTTT.